This TCR beta chain derives from a study of identifying expanded T cells in peripheral blood. Whole-study findings and limits: Clone count variance between roughly 2-week samples rose with total template count.

A remark on this clone: Its target is unknown.

Profiled with immunoSEQ multiplex PCR; TCRdb holds only in-frame clones, not every one. The data hold 51,000 or so clones, with roughly 80% observed a single time. The CDR3 is 15 amino acids. Germline V gene lookup returns CDR1 SEHNR and CDR2 FQNEAQ (reference sequence). V dropped 3 bases and J dropped 4 bases, with 16 bases sitting between them. The sequence came from a person aged 18 to 70 in good health. Sequencing was done on a sample of blood. V is TRBV7-9 and J is TRBJ2-7, with a weak D call TRBD1 (6 bases). The CDR3 nucleotides are TGTGCCAGCAGCTTCCCGAAGACAGGTCCGTACGAGCAGTACTTC. Translating gives CASSFPKTGPYEQYF.